Listed below are T cell receptor beta chains from one sample, sequenced in a study of cytomegalovirus exposure and HLA in healthy donors. Profiling relied on immunoSEQ multiplex PCR, and the TCRdb table lists in-frame clones only, not all of them. The table shows about 160,000 clones, with around 79% occurring only once. The sequencing input was PBMCs. Source of these receptors: a man aged 40-50 years in good health and CMV-seronegative. Each CDR3 is given with its conserved first and last residue. Fields, in order: CDR3 length, D gene, clone size, J gene, V gene, CDR3 protein, CDR3 DNA. A D gene is named only where the DNA matches it firmly. Size tells how often a clone was seen (once, few, many) or the class of an expanded clone, and some rows leave it out.

CDR3 length: 21; D gene: TRBD1; clone size: .; J gene: TRBJ1-1; V gene: TRBV30; CDR3 protein: CAWSPGTGVFLSSGRDTEAFF; CDR3 DNA: TGTGCCTGGAGTCCTGGGACAGGGGTTTTCCTAAGTAGTGGACGTGACACTGAAGCTTTCTTT
CDR3 length: 11; D gene: TRBD2; clone size: .; J gene: TRBJ2-3; V gene: TRBV20-1; CDR3 protein: CSAGRGDTQYF; CDR3 DNA: TGCAGTGCTGGGAGGGGAGATACGCAGTATTTT
CDR3 length: 15; D gene: .; clone size: .; J gene: TRBJ2-2; V gene: TRBV7-8; CDR3 protein: CASSSGGPNTGELFF; CDR3 DNA: TGTGCCAGCTCCTCCGGGGGACCGAACACCGGGGAGCTGTTTTTT
CDR3 length: 13; D gene: .; clone size: .; J gene: TRBJ1-2; V gene: TRBV7-2; CDR3 protein: CASSPRGAGGYTF; CDR3 DNA: TGTGCCAGCAGCCCCAGGGGTGCTGGAGGCTACACCTTC
CDR3 length: 15; D gene: TRBD1; clone size: .; J gene: TRBJ2-5; V gene: TRBV6-5; CDR3 protein: CASSQLDRVGETQYF; CDR3 DNA: TGTGCCAGCAGTCAGTTAGACAGGGTGGGGGAGACCCAGTACTTC
CDR3 length: 15; D gene: TRBD1; clone size: .; J gene: TRBJ1-1; V gene: TRBV18; CDR3 protein: CASSVRGQANNEAFF; CDR3 DNA: TGTGCCAGCTCAGTCCGGGGACAGGCGAACAATGAAGCTTTCTTT
CDR3 length: 15; D gene: TRBD2; clone size: .; J gene: TRBJ2-7; V gene: TRBV4-1; CDR3 protein: CASSSHSGGAREQYF; CDR3 DNA: TGCGCCAGCAGCTCCCATAGCGGGGGGGCAAGGGAGCAGTACTTC
CDR3 length: 14; D gene: .; clone size: once; J gene: TRBJ1-2; V gene: TRBV2; CDR3 protein: CASSESAEGYGYTF; CDR3 DNA: TGTGCCAGCAGTGAATCAGCGGAAGGTTATGGCTACACCTTC
CDR3 length: 16; D gene: TRBD1; clone size: .; J gene: TRBJ1-2; V gene: TRBV27; CDR3 protein: CASWGTGGDSRRSYTF; CDR3 DNA: TGTGCCAGCTGGGGGACAGGGGGGGACTCGCGGCGGAGCTACACCTTC
CDR3 length: 16; D gene: TRBD2; clone size: .; J gene: TRBJ2-5; V gene: TRBV13; CDR3 protein: CASSPRTSGGQETQYF; CDR3 DNA: TGTGCCAGCAGCCCGAGGACTAGCGGGGGGCAAGAGACCCAGTACTTC
CDR3 length: 15; D gene: .; clone size: .; J gene: TRBJ2-3; V gene: TRBV27; CDR3 protein: CASSLSIGGPDTQYF; CDR3 DNA: TGTGCCAGCAGTTTATCGATCGGGGGGCCAGATACGCAGTATTTT
CDR3 length: 15; D gene: .; clone size: .; J gene: TRBJ2-3; V gene: TRBV27; CDR3 protein: CASSLGGSGADTQYF; CDR3 DNA: TGTGCCAGCAGTTTAGGGGGCAGTGGCGCAGATACGCAGTATTTT
CDR3 length: 15; D gene: .; clone size: .; J gene: TRBJ2-6; V gene: TRBV6-5; CDR3 protein: CASSRAGLRANVLTF; CDR3 DNA: TGTGCCAGCAGCCGCGCAGGGTTAAGGGCCAACGTCCTGACTTTC
CDR3 length: 15; D gene: TRBD1; clone size: few; J gene: TRBJ1-2; V gene: TRBV5-4; CDR3 protein: CASSQDRELDYGYTF; CDR3 DNA: TGTGCCAGCAGCCAGGACAGGGAATTGGACTATGGCTACACCTTC
CDR3 length: 12; D gene: .; clone size: .; J gene: TRBJ2-1; V gene: TRBV27; CDR3 protein: CASSSPGNEQFF; CDR3 DNA: TGTGCCAGCAGTTCCCCCGGGAATGAGCAGTTCTTC
CDR3 length: 14; D gene: .; clone size: .; J gene: TRBJ1-5; V gene: TRBV30; CDR3 protein: CAWSVGSSNQPQHF; CDR3 DNA: TGTGCCTGGAGTGTGGGCAGTAGCAATCAGCCCCAGCATTTT
CDR3 length: 11; D gene: .; clone size: .; J gene: TRBJ2-3; V gene: TRBV30; CDR3 protein: CAWEYGDTQYF; CDR3 DNA: TGTGCCTGGGAATACGGAGATACGCAGTATTTT
CDR3 length: 16; D gene: TRBD1; clone size: .; J gene: TRBJ1-3; V gene: TRBV4-1; CDR3 protein: CASSQAGTDPGNTIYF; CDR3 DNA: TGCGCCAGCAGCCAAGCCGGGACAGACCCTGGAAACACCATATATTTT
CDR3 length: 13; D gene: .; clone size: few; J gene: TRBJ1-1; V gene: TRBV5-1; CDR3 protein: CASQTIEDTEAFF; CDR3 DNA: TGCGCCAGTCAGACGATAGAGGACACTGAAGCTTTCTTT
CDR3 length: 15; D gene: .; clone size: once; J gene: TRBJ1-5; V gene: TRBV5-5; CDR3 protein: CASSFSDGSNQPQHF; CDR3 DNA: TGTGCCAGCAGCTTCAGCGATGGGAGCAATCAGCCCCAGCATTTT
CDR3 length: 15; D gene: .; clone size: .; J gene: TRBJ2-1; V gene: TRBV5-1; CDR3 protein: CASSLQEISYNEQFF; CDR3 DNA: TGCGCCAGCAGCTTACAGGAGATCTCCTACAATGAGCAGTTCTTC
CDR3 length: 16; D gene: TRBD1; clone size: few; J gene: TRBJ1-3; V gene: TRBV5-4; CDR3 protein: CASSRHTGVSGNTIYF; CDR3 DNA: TGTGCCAGCAGCAGACATACAGGGGTCTCTGGAAACACCATATATTTT
CDR3 length: 14; D gene: TRBD1; clone size: .; J gene: TRBJ2-7; V gene: TRBV2; CDR3 protein: CASSSQGAFYEQYF; CDR3 DNA: TGTGCCAGCAGTTCACAGGGGGCCTTCTACGAGCAGTACTTC
CDR3 length: 15; D gene: TRBD1; clone size: .; J gene: TRBJ1-1; V gene: TRBV5-1; CDR3 protein: CASSGTGMMNTEAFF; CDR3 DNA: TGCGCCAGCAGCGGGACAGGGATGATGAACACTGAAGCTTTCTTT
CDR3 length: 13; D gene: .; clone size: few; J gene: TRBJ1-2; V gene: TRBV19; CDR3 protein: CASSIYYDYGYTF; CDR3 DNA: TGTGCCAGTAGTATCTACTACGACTATGGCTACACCTTC
CDR3 length: 13; D gene: TRBD1; clone size: .; J gene: TRBJ1-2; V gene: TRBV14; CDR3 protein: CASSATGGSGYTF; CDR3 DNA: TGTGCCAGCAGCGCGACAGGGGGAAGTGGCTACACCTTC
CDR3 length: 15; D gene: TRBD1; clone size: .; J gene: TRBJ1-2; V gene: TRBV10-1; CDR3 protein: CASSGRLGGGYGYTF; CDR3 DNA: TGCGCCAGCAGTGGTCGATTAGGGGGCGGCTATGGCTACACCTTC
CDR3 length: 16; D gene: .; clone size: .; J gene: TRBJ2-3; V gene: TRBV4-3; CDR3 protein: CASSQESAGATDTQYF; CDR3 DNA: TGCGCCAGCAGCCAAGAGTCCGCGGGGGCCACAGATACGCAGTATTTT
CDR3 length: 14; D gene: TRBD1; clone size: .; J gene: TRBJ1-6; V gene: TRBV28; CDR3 protein: CASSFRDRVSPLHF; CDR3 DNA: TGTGCCAGCAGTTTCCGGGACAGGGTTTCACCCCTCCACTTT